This TCR beta chain was captured in a study of T cells in Graves' hyperthyroidism and ophthalmopathy. Overall study context: Any treatment followed the collection of peripheral blood at initial diagnosis. Study results and caveats: Most thyroid-expanded clonotypes above 0.001 were also found in blood. By a 13 V-J model, ophthalmopathy was set apart from stable hyperthyroidism.

This clonotype was observed a handful of times. What it recognizes is unknown. Germline CDR1 reads MNHNS; CDR2 reads SASEGT. V lost 6 bases, J lost 12 bases, and 23 bases lay in between. The CDR3 loop spans 15 amino acids. TCR beta CDR3 sequences were amplified from RNA transcripts. During a first-round RT-PCR of the TCR CDR3, the HTBI primer set was used. TCRdb reprocessed the multiplex PCR reads via MiXCR and lists one record per CDR3 protein. Here the sample spans 500,000 or so distinct CDR3 sequences, roughly a sixth being singletons. Sequencing was performed on blood. The source of this sequence is a woman aged 18-29 years with Graves' ophthalmopathy. V and J are TRBV6-1 and TRBJ2-2; D possibly corresponds to TRBD1 (5 bases). The DNA of the CDR3 is TGTGCCAGCAGACGCCCAGGACACGCCGCAGGGAAGCTGTTTTTT. Protein product: CASRRPGHAAGKLFF.